Listed below are T cell receptor beta chains from one sample, sequenced in a study of technical replicates of blood from several donors. Data came from immunoSEQ multiplex PCR; TCRdb stores just in-frame clones and leaves some out. In the table there are over 75,000 clones, roughly 95% of which are singletons. The source material was T cells isolated from PBMCs. The receptors here all came from a human donor in good health. Both conserved end residues are part of each CDR3. Each record gives: clone size, V gene, D gene, J gene, CDR3 DNA, CDR3 protein. The D gene is left open where the match is weak. Rows may omit the clone size; those that give it use once, few, many or a size class.

clone_size: NA; v_call: TRBV5-4; d_call: TRBD2; j_call: TRBJ2-7; cdr3_nt: TGTGCCAGCAGCGGGACTAGCGGGAGCCCCGAGCAGTACTTC; cdr3_aa: CASSGTSGSPEQYF
clone_size: NA; v_call: TRBV6-6; d_call: NA; j_call: TRBJ2-1; cdr3_nt: TGTGCCAGCAGTTTAGGGACTCTTCGTAACAATGAGCAGTTCTTC; cdr3_aa: CASSLGTLRNNEQFF
clone_size: NA; v_call: TRBV4-1; d_call: NA; j_call: TRBJ2-1; cdr3_nt: TGCGCCAGCAGCCAAGGAGGTTTTAGTAATGAGCAGTTCTTC; cdr3_aa: CASSQGGFSNEQFF
clone_size: NA; v_call: TRBV18; d_call: NA; j_call: TRBJ2-7; cdr3_nt: TGTGCCAGCCAACAGAAAGGAGGCTCCTACGAGCAGTACTTC; cdr3_aa: CASQQKGGSYEQYF
clone_size: NA; v_call: TRBV5-5; d_call: NA; j_call: TRBJ2-7; cdr3_nt: TGTGCCAGCAGTTTTGGGCAAAGCCTGTCCGAGCAGTACTTC; cdr3_aa: CASSFGQSLSEQYF
clone_size: once; v_call: TRBV5-1; d_call: NA; j_call: TRBJ2-7; cdr3_nt: TGCGCCAGCAGCTTGTCTTTGAGGGAGTACGAGCAGTACTTC; cdr3_aa: CASSLSLREYEQYF
clone_size: NA; v_call: TRBV21-1; d_call: NA; j_call: TRBJ2-7; cdr3_nt: TGTGCCAGCAGCAAAGATGCCCAGGGGTTCGGTACTCTGTACGAGCAGTACTTC; cdr3_aa: CASSKDAQGFGTLYEQYF
clone_size: NA; v_call: TRBV27; d_call: TRBD1; j_call: TRBJ1-5; cdr3_nt: TGTGCCAGCAGTTTGGGACAGGGGTTAGGGCAGCCCCAGCATTTT; cdr3_aa: CASSLGQGLGQPQHF
clone_size: NA; v_call: TRBV5-4; d_call: NA; j_call: TRBJ2-7; cdr3_nt: TGTGCCAGCAGCCCACAGGTATTGGGCGAGCAGTACTTC; cdr3_aa: CASSPQVLGEQYF
clone_size: NA; v_call: TRBV2; d_call: TRBD1; j_call: TRBJ2-3; cdr3_nt: TGTGCCAGCAGCGCCGGAACGACAGGGGTGGGCACGCAGTATTTT; cdr3_aa: CASSAGTTGVGTQYF